This TCR beta chain comes out of a study of shared clonotypes between healthy human individuals. General study results and limits: Shared clonotypes: about 5.3% naive CD4, around 3.5% naive CD8, over 2% memory CD4, about 0.4% memory CD8. Generation of non-shared clonotypes was less probable than generation of clonotypes shared by all four donors.

CD8 memory merged CD45RO+ cells and CCR7-negative CD45RA+ TemRA cells into one population. Sequenced by immunoSEQ multiplex PCR; TCRdb stores in-frame clones only, minus some. Of fewer than 850,000 clones listed, 80% to 95% are singletons. Concerning this clone: Its target is not known.

V lost 8 bases and J lost 4; bases outside the gene matches: 30. The CDR3 extends over 21 amino acids. Germline V gene lookup returns CDR1 ENHRY and CDR2 SYGVKD. This chain connects TRBV10-3 to TRBJ1-1; 8 bases map to TRBD1. The sample comprised memory CD8+ T cells from PBMCs. Sample subset: CD45RO+ cells pooled with CCR7-negative TemRA cells. This TCR came from a man aged 18-30 years in good health. Some clones in this sample may be carry-over from other donors' samples. The CDR3 DNA is TGTGCCATCGGGAGCGGCAGGGTGAGGGAAGGAGCAGGGGGCCAGGTCACTGAAGCTTTCTTT. It translates to CAIGSGRVREGAGGQVTEAFF.